Reported below is one TCR beta chain. Whole-blood total RNA was extracted without T cell sorting. The entry originates in a study of monozygotic twins with inflammatory bowel disease. Looked up from germline, CDR1 is SGHRS and CDR2 is YFSETQ. The CDR3 has 14 residues. TCRdb reprocessed the 5' RACE reads, with one entry per CDR3 protein and no DNA. The table for this sample gives around 150,000 distinct CDR3 sequences. Sequencing was done on a sample of blood. This chain uses TRBV5-1 with TRBJ2-3; the D call from TCRdb, TRBD2, cannot be confirmed without DNA. The sequence was collected from a human donor with ulcerative colitis or Crohn's disease, or a healthy co-twin of an affected twin (not recorded which). Here the CDR3 reads CASSLDQGGDTQYF.